This T cell receptor (beta chain) was obtained from a study of blood T cell repertoires in COVID-19. Study information: Researchers got acute and convalescent COVID-19 samples from the United States, Italy and Spain.

CDR1 and CDR2 from the germline V gene are SGDLS and YYNGEE. The CDR3 extends over 16 amino acids. V dropped 0 bases and J dropped 1 base, with 12 bases sitting between them. Per the original methods: Using reference gene primer amplification, nucleated cell counts were estimated. Repertoires were generated with immunoSEQ multiplex PCR, while TCRdb's copy carries only in-frame clones and drops some. V, J and clone size were drawn from that table, and D and trimming were deduced from the DNA. The sample yields about 250,000 clones, 65% to 85% seen once. The clonotype originates from a man aged 40-49 years with active or convalescent COVID-19. The gene calls are TRBV9 and TRBJ2-3; D is perhaps TRBD2 (6 bases). Sequenced: peripheral blood. The CDR3 loop is CASSVGHGEGTDTQYF. CDR3 bases: TGTGCCAGCAGCGTAGGTCACGGGGAGGGCACAGATACGCAGTATTTT.